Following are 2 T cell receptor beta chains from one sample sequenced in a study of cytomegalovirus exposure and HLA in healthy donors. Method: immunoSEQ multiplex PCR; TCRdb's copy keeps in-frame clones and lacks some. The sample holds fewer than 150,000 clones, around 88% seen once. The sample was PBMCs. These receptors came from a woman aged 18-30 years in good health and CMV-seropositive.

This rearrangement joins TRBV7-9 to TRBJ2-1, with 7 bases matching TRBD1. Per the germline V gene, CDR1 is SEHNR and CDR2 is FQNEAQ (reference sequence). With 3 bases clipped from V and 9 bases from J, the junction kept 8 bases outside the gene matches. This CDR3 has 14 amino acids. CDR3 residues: CASSLRQGGGEQFF. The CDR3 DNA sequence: TGTGCCAGCAGCTTGAGACAGGGCGGAGGTGAGCAGTTCTTC.

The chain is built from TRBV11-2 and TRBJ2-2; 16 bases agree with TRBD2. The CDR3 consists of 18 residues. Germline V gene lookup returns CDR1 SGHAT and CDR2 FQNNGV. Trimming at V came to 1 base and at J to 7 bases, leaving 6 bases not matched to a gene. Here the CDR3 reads CASSLVGLAGGPLGELFF. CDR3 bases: TGTGCCAGCAGCTTAGTGGGACTAGCGGGAGGGCCGCTCGGGGAGCTGTTTTTT.